Below, one T cell receptor beta chain is given with its context. Its recognized antigen is unknown. Nothing much larger sits one base from this clone, and base qualities are not available. These data originate in a study of cytotoxic CD8 clonotypes in ibrutinib-treated CLL (dated by TCRdb to about 2021). Regarding the study in general: In this cohort, around 15 patients were treatment-naive and fewer than 13 were relapsed/refractory, while about 17 had unmutated IGHV. Partial responses were observed in about 24 patients and complete responses in 2; after a median follow-up of around 64 months, remission was maintained in roughly 15 patients and progression was observed in approximately twelve. The response samples were drawn at a median of 12 months into treatment, with a range of roughly 6 to 36 months. On average, each sample yielded some 250,000 productive templates and 94,082 productive rearrangements. Longitudinal samples were obtainable from about 30% of the roughly 86 participants in the trial. Cryopreserved peripheral blood mononuclear cells were obtained before treatment, at response, and at either sustained remission or disease progression. All remission and progressive disease samples were collected while patients were still receiving ibrutinib.

Each clonotype received, on average, around 10x coverage in deep resolution sequencing performed on a MiSeq, where the target depth lay between 1 in 1 million and 1 in 200,000 T cells. The immunoSEQ hsTCRB Kit was used to generate TCR beta libraries. The paper's data handling went like this. ImmunoSEQ Data Assistant and ImmunoSEQ Analyzer were used for data analysis, and V, D and J genes were assigned according to IMGT definitions. Clonality, with values ranging from 0 to 1, was calculated as one minus the normalized Shannon entropy of productive rearrangement frequencies. Only overrepresented clonotypes making up at least 0.05% of each patient's repertoire were included in the public clonotype analysis. About twelve age-matched healthy donor repertoires from immuneACCESS were used as controls for clonality. TCRdb mirrors the immuneACCESS table, restricted to in-frame sequences. Some clones are absent from its copies; in checked studies, under half trace to an unresolved V gene, and the reason for the others is unknown. The DNA was the basis for D and trimming; V, J and clone size are from that table. The sample table contains about 130,000 clones; only one count was recorded for 75% to 85% of them. The ten largest account for about 13% of the sample.

The paper's findings and limits, for the study overall: Baseline clonality was found to be higher than that of age-matched healthy donors and was strongly correlated with circulating CD8+ T-cell counts. Lymph node repertoires were not examined, and the timing of sampling was not matched between patients in sustained remission and those whose disease progressed. Public clonotypes were found to be uncommon and were observed to contract or remain stable during treatment; the increase in clonality was shown to reflect expansion of private clonotypes at ibrutinib response. Clonality rose at ibrutinib response, remained stable during sustained remission, and dropped back toward baseline at progression.

In light of the paper, this sample's time point label describes: approximately eleven months on ibrutinib. For TCR beta library preparation, roughly 2.1 micrograms of genomic DNA was extracted from cryopreserved PBMCs. Longitudinal blood samples from CLL patients on ibrutinib monotherapy underwent high-throughput TCR beta sequencing. The patients took part in an open-label, single-center phase 2 trial of ibrutinib monotherapy. From the cysteine through the phenylalanine, the CDR3 covers 15 amino acids. This entry keeps only the CDR3 DNA: 45 bases, framed from base 1. V sheds 0 bases and J sheds 6 bases, leaving 12 bases between their ends. The germline V gene (reference sequence) specifies LNHNV as CDR1 and YYDKDF as CDR2.

The V gene is TRBV15 and the J gene is TRBJ1-5, with the D gene not clear enough to name. Material: PBMCs, obtained after 12 months of ibrutinib treatment. The sequence came from a human donor with chronic lymphocytic leukemia. The DNA is as follows: TGTGCCACCAGCAGAGAGGCAGGTAAAGCTCAGCCCCAGCATTTT. Translation gives CATSREAGKAQPQHF.